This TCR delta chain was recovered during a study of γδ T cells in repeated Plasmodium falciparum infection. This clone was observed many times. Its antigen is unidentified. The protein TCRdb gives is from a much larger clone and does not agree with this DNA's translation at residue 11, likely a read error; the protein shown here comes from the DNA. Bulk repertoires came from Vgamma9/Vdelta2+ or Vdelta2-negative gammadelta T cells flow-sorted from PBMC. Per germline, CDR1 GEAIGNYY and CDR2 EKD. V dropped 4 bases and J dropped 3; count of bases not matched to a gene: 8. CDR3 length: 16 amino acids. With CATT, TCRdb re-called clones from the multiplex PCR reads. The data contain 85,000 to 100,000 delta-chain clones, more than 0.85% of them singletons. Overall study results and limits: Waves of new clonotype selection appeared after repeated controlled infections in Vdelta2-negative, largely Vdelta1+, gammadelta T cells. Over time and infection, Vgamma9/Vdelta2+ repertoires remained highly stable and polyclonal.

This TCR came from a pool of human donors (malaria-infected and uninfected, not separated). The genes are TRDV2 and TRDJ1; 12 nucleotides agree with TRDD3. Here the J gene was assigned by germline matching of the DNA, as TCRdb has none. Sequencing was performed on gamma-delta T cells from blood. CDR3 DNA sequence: TGTGCCTGTGATCGACTGGGGGATACTCGCGCCGATAAACTCATCTTT. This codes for CACDRLGDTRADKLIF.